The next 6 T cell receptor beta chains were all read from a single sample in a study of T cell responses to AZD1222 COVID-19 vaccine. Method: immunoSEQ multiplex PCR; TCRdb's copy keeps in-frame clones and lacks some. The sample gives around 160,000 clones, around 88% of which show up once; about 15% is in the top ten. Sequenced material: peripheral blood, taken on day 0 of AZD1222 vaccination. These receptors were collected from an adult in good health.

This clone occurred once. The rearrangement uses TRBV19 and TRBJ1-2; 8 nucleotides agree with TRBD1. The CDR3 is made up of 13 amino acids. Losses at the gene ends were 7 bases for V and 8 bases for J; bases not matched to a gene: 9. CDR1 is LNHDA, CDR2 SQIVND, per germline (reference sequence). The CDR3 DNA reads as TGTGCCAGTAAGTGGACAGGGAAAAAGGGCTACACCTTC. Protein: CASKWTGKKGYTF.

This rearrangement joins TRBV28 to TRBJ2-7; 11 bases match TRBD1. With V trimmed by 2 bases and J by 4 bases, 4 bases remained unmatched. The CDR3 covers 15 residues. The germline gives CDR1 MDHEN, CDR2 SYDVKM. CDR3 residues: CASSLNGQGAYEQYF. Written as DNA, the CDR3 is TGTGCCAGCAGTTTAAATGGACAGGGGGCGTACGAGCAGTACTTC.

V gene TRBV7-9 combines with J gene TRBJ1-1, with D unclear. Germline CDR1 and CDR2: SEHNR and FQNEAQ (reference sequence). The CDR3 totals 14 residues. V dropped 3 bases and J dropped 4 bases, with 12 bases sitting between them. CDR3 protein: CASSFEGSITEAFF. In nucleotides, the CDR3 is TGTGCCAGCAGCTTTGAGGGCTCGATCACTGAAGCTTTCTTT.

The chain carries TRBV29-1 and TRBJ2-1; 9 bases match TRBD1. The germline V gene encodes CDR1 SQVTM and CDR2 ANQGSEA. J gave up 5 bases and V 4 bases, and 6 bases lay outside the gene matches. The CDR3 has 14 residues. Here the CDR3 DNA reads TGCAGCGTTGTCAGACAGGGGGGCCACAATGAGCAGTTCTTC. It translates to CSVVRQGGHNEQFF.

This clone was counted between two and nine times. The genes are TRBV5-4 and TRBJ2-5, with D maybe TRBD1 (5 bases). V lost 5 bases to trimming and J lost 2 bases, with 16 bases between them. CDR1 and CDR2 (germline): SGHNT, YYREEE (reference sequence). This CDR3 spans 15 amino acids. CDR3 sequence reads: CASRVAGAGQETQYF. CDR3 nucleotides: TGTGCCAGCAGAGTGGCTGGGGCAGGACAAGAGACCCAGTACTTC. Full variable domain (rest looked up from reference TRBV5-4 and TRBJ2-5): ETGVTQSPTHLIKTRGQQVTLRCSSQSGHNTVSWYQQALGQGPQFIFQYYREEENGRGNFPPRFSGLQFPNYSSELNVNALELDDSALYLCASRVAGAGQETQYFGPGTRLLVL.

The CDR3 bases are TGTGCCAGCAGTTACGCACAGGGTGCTTCCTACGAGCAGTACTTC. Translated: CASSYAQGASYEQYF. The V gene is TRBV6-5, the J gene TRBJ2-7; possibly TRBD1 for D (6 bases). Between the trimmed V and J ends, which lost 2 bases and 1 base, there was a span of 12 bases. This CDR3 region has 15 residues. Germline loops: CDR1 MNHEY, CDR2 SVGAGI.